A selection of T cell receptor beta chains follows, all from one sample in a study of a mutant IDH1 vaccine in newly diagnosed glioma. Sequencing used immunoSEQ multiplex PCR; TCRdb keeps in-frame clones, though not all of them. The sample gives around 62,000 clones, around 89% of which show up once; around 1.9% is in the top ten. These receptors are not linked to any known antigen. The sample was PBMCs, taken from a glioma patient whose treatment included an IDH1 peptide vaccine. The receptors come from a man in his forties or fifties with glioma. Both conserved end residues are part of each CDR3. Each record gives: J gene, V gene, D gene, clone size, CDR3 DNA, CDR3 protein. The D gene is left open where the match is weak. Clone size is shown for a subset of rows, as once, few, many or a class of expanded clone.

j_gene: TRBJ2-6
v_gene: TRBV5-1
d_gene: -
abundance: -
CDR3nt: TGCGCCAGCCGTGCCGAGTGGGGGTATGTCCAGGAAGGGGCCAACGTCCTGACTTTC
CDR3aa: CASRAEWGYVQEGANVLTF

j_gene: TRBJ2-7
v_gene: TRBV28
d_gene: -
abundance: -
CDR3nt: TGTGCCAGTGGTAGGGACACAACCTACGAGCAGTACTTC
CDR3aa: CASGRDTTYEQYF

j_gene: TRBJ2-7
v_gene: TRBV7-9
d_gene: TRBD2
abundance: -
CDR3nt: TGTGCCAGCAGCCCGGGACTAGCGGACAAGGAACGGTCCGAGCAGTACTTC
CDR3aa: CASSPGLADKERSEQYF

j_gene: TRBJ2-5
v_gene: TRBV4-3
d_gene: -
abundance: few
CDR3nt: TGCGCCAGCAGCCAAGACAGGGGCCAAGAGACCCAGTACTTC
CDR3aa: CASSQDRGQETQYF

j_gene: TRBJ1-3
v_gene: TRBV28
d_gene: -
abundance: -
CDR3nt: TGTGCCAGCAGTTTATTAGTCCCAGACTCTGGAAACACCATATATTTT
CDR3aa: CASSLLVPDSGNTIYF

j_gene: TRBJ1-4
v_gene: TRBV6-1
d_gene: -
abundance: -
CDR3nt: TGTGCCAGCAGAGAAGCTGCAACTAATGAAAAACTGTTTTTT
CDR3aa: CASREAATNEKLFF

j_gene: TRBJ1-4
v_gene: TRBV28
d_gene: -
abundance: -
CDR3nt: TGTGCCAGTTCGGTTGGGGGAGGGAGTGAAAAACTGTTTTTT
CDR3aa: CASSVGGGSEKLFF

j_gene: TRBJ1-3
v_gene: TRBV25-1
d_gene: -
abundance: -
CDR3nt: TGTGCCAGCAGTCACTGGGGCTCTGGAAACACCATATATTTT
CDR3aa: CASSHWGSGNTIYF

j_gene: TRBJ2-5
v_gene: TRBV6-1
d_gene: -
abundance: -
CDR3nt: TGTGCCAGCAGTGAAGCTCTGGAAAGGGTTTCAGGGGAGACCCAGTACTTC
CDR3aa: CASSEALERVSGETQYF

j_gene: TRBJ1-4
v_gene: TRBV7-9
d_gene: -
abundance: -
CDR3nt: TGTGCCAGCAAAGATCTGGATGAACTGTTTTTT
CDR3aa: CASKDLDELFF

j_gene: TRBJ2-5
v_gene: TRBV6-5
d_gene: TRBD1
abundance: -
CDR3nt: TGTGCCAGCAGGAAACAGGGGGCGGAAGAGACCCAGTACTTC
CDR3aa: CASRKQGAEETQYF

j_gene: TRBJ2-3
v_gene: TRBV7-9
d_gene: TRBD2
abundance: -
CDR3nt: TGTGCCAGCAGCTTATTAATAGCGGGGAACACAGATACGCAGTATTTT
CDR3aa: CASSLLIAGNTDTQYF

j_gene: TRBJ2-5
v_gene: TRBV15
d_gene: -
abundance: -
CDR3nt: TGTGCCACCAGCAGAGGAATAAGTGTAAGCGGACAGCAAGAGACCCAGTACTTC
CDR3aa: CATSRGISVSGQQETQYF

j_gene: TRBJ1-2
v_gene: TRBV10-3
d_gene: -
abundance: -
CDR3nt: TGTGCCATCAGTGAGTCGACTACACAGCTCTATGGCTACACCTTC
CDR3aa: CAISESTTQLYGYTF

j_gene: TRBJ1-6
v_gene: TRBV7-2
d_gene: TRBD1
abundance: -
CDR3nt: TGTGCCAGCAGCCCTCAACCCCGGGACAGGGGAAATTCACCCCTCCACTTT
CDR3aa: CASSPQPRDRGNSPLHF

j_gene: TRBJ1-2
v_gene: TRBV19
d_gene: -
abundance: -
CDR3nt: TGTGCCAGTAGTAAAGGGGCCGGGTCGCCAGGAGGTGGCTATGGCTACACCTTC
CDR3aa: CASSKGAGSPGGGYGYTF

j_gene: TRBJ2-3
v_gene: TRBV5-1
d_gene: TRBD1
abundance: few
CDR3nt: TGCGCCAGCAGCAGGGGGCGAGTTGGCGATACGCAGTATTTT
CDR3aa: CASSRGRVGDTQYF

j_gene: TRBJ2-5
v_gene: TRBV28
d_gene: TRBD1
abundance: -
CDR3nt: TGTGCCAGCAGTTACCCGACAGGGCAAGAGACCCAGTACTTC
CDR3aa: CASSYPTGQETQYF

j_gene: TRBJ2-7
v_gene: TRBV28
d_gene: TRBD2
abundance: -
CDR3nt: TGTGCCAGCAGTTTATCCCCTAGCGGGAGATACGAGCAGTACTTC
CDR3aa: CASSLSPSGRYEQYF

j_gene: TRBJ1-2
v_gene: TRBV7-8
d_gene: -
abundance: -
CDR3nt: TGTGCCAGCAGCTTAGAAGACGGGTTCTATGGCTACACCTTC
CDR3aa: CASSLEDGFYGYTF

j_gene: TRBJ1-3
v_gene: TRBV19
d_gene: TRBD1
abundance: -
CDR3nt: TGTGCCAGTAGTCGGGACAGGGAGATCAGCACCATATATTTT
CDR3aa: CASSRDREISTIYF

j_gene: TRBJ1-1
v_gene: TRBV6-5
d_gene: -
abundance: -
CDR3nt: TGTGCCAGCACCCCAACACTGCTAGCTTTCTTT
CDR3aa: CASTPTLLAFF

j_gene: TRBJ2-3
v_gene: TRBV7-9
d_gene: TRBD1
abundance: -
CDR3nt: TGTGCCAGCAGCTTAGAGGGGGCGACGCAGTATTTT
CDR3aa: CASSLEGATQYF

j_gene: TRBJ1-1
v_gene: TRBV2
d_gene: -
abundance: -
CDR3nt: TGTGCCAGCAGCACCTCGGGGAGTGAAGCTTTCTTT
CDR3aa: CASSTSGSEAFF

j_gene: TRBJ2-3
v_gene: TRBV5-6
d_gene: TRBD2
abundance: -
CDR3nt: TGTGCCAGCAGCGACGGGGAGGGCCCAGTAGATACGCAGTATTTT
CDR3aa: CASSDGEGPVDTQYF

j_gene: TRBJ1-1
v_gene: TRBV5-8
d_gene: -
abundance: -
CDR3nt: TGTGCCAGCAGCTTAAGGAGCACTGAAGCTTTCTTT
CDR3aa: CASSLRSTEAFF

j_gene: TRBJ1-3
v_gene: TRBV19
d_gene: -
abundance: -
CDR3nt: TGTGCCAGTAGTCGATCTGGAAACACCATATATTTT
CDR3aa: CASSRSGNTIYF

j_gene: TRBJ2-5
v_gene: TRBV7-2
d_gene: TRBD2
abundance: -
CDR3nt: TGTGCCAGCAGCCCGCCTAGGGGCGGGGGTGGAGAGACCCAGTACTTC
CDR3aa: CASSPPRGGGGETQYF

j_gene: TRBJ2-3
v_gene: TRBV19
d_gene: -
abundance: once
CDR3nt: TGTGCCAGCTGTCCAGGAGGGGGGATAAGCACAGATACGCAGTATTTT
CDR3aa: CASCPGGGISTDTQYF

j_gene: TRBJ1-5
v_gene: TRBV28
d_gene: -
abundance: -
CDR3nt: TGTGCCAGCAGTCCTCAACAGGGATCCAGTCAGTCACAGCATTTT
CDR3aa: CASSPQQGSSQSQHF

j_gene: TRBJ1-2
v_gene: TRBV9
d_gene: -
abundance: -
CDR3nt: TGTGCCAGCAGCCCGACTGGCAACTATGGCTACACCTTC
CDR3aa: CASSPTGNYGYTF

j_gene: TRBJ1-2
v_gene: TRBV9
d_gene: -
abundance: -
CDR3nt: TGTGCCAGCAGCCTTCGGAACGAGAGAGGCTACACCTTC
CDR3aa: CASSLRNERGYTF

j_gene: TRBJ2-7
v_gene: TRBV7-8
d_gene: TRBD2
abundance: -
CDR3nt: TGTGCCAGCAGCGTCAGGCCGGGACTAGCCCGTGATGAGCAGTACTTC
CDR3aa: CASSVRPGLARDEQYF

j_gene: TRBJ2-1
v_gene: TRBV10-3
d_gene: -
abundance: -
CDR3nt: TGTGCCATCAGTGAGTACTCAGGTAGGTACAATGAGCAGTTCTTC
CDR3aa: CAISEYSGRYNEQFF

j_gene: TRBJ2-5
v_gene: TRBV10-3
d_gene: TRBD1
abundance: -
CDR3nt: TGTGCCATCAGCCGGGACAGGGGTGGAGAGACCCAGTACTTC
CDR3aa: CAISRDRGGETQYF

j_gene: TRBJ1-5
v_gene: TRBV28
d_gene: -
abundance: -
CDR3nt: TGTGCCAGCAGTTTCCCAGGGGCAAATCAGCCCCAGCATTTT
CDR3aa: CASSFPGANQPQHF

j_gene: TRBJ2-3
v_gene: TRBV19
d_gene: -
abundance: -
CDR3nt: TGTGCCAGTAAGAGCACAGATACGCAGTATTTT
CDR3aa: CASKSTDTQYF

j_gene: TRBJ2-5
v_gene: TRBV4-3
d_gene: -
abundance: -
CDR3nt: TGCGCCAGCAGTCCCTATTGGGGGGCCTCGCGGGGCCAAGAGACCCAGTACTTC
CDR3aa: CASSPYWGASRGQETQYF

j_gene: TRBJ1-1
v_gene: TRBV6-5
d_gene: -
abundance: -
CDR3nt: TGTGCCAGCAGTTACTCGATAGGAGGGAACACTGAAGCTTTCTTT
CDR3aa: CASSYSIGGNTEAFF

j_gene: TRBJ2-7
v_gene: TRBV7-2
d_gene: TRBD2
abundance: -
CDR3nt: TGTGCCAGCAGCCGTCAGCCCACTAGCGGGAGAGACGAGCAGTACTTC
CDR3aa: CASSRQPTSGRDEQYF

j_gene: TRBJ1-4
v_gene: TRBV4-1
d_gene: -
abundance: -
CDR3nt: TGCGCCAGCAGCCCTGGCGGGGAGTTAAGGGCTAATGAAAAACTGTTTTTT
CDR3aa: CASSPGGELRANEKLFF

j_gene: TRBJ1-1
v_gene: TRBV14
d_gene: -
abundance: -
CDR3nt: TGTGCCAGCAGCCGGTCTTTAAACAGGGAGAACACTGAAGCTTTCTTT
CDR3aa: CASSRSLNRENTEAFF

j_gene: TRBJ2-2
v_gene: TRBV28
d_gene: -
abundance: -
CDR3nt: TGTGCCAGTTTGGGGTTCACCGGGGAGCTGTTTTTT
CDR3aa: CASLGFTGELFF

j_gene: TRBJ2-1
v_gene: TRBV19
d_gene: TRBD2
abundance: -
CDR3nt: TGTGCCAGTAGTATGAGGACTAGCGGCCCAGGCAATGAGCAGTTCTTC
CDR3aa: CASSMRTSGPGNEQFF